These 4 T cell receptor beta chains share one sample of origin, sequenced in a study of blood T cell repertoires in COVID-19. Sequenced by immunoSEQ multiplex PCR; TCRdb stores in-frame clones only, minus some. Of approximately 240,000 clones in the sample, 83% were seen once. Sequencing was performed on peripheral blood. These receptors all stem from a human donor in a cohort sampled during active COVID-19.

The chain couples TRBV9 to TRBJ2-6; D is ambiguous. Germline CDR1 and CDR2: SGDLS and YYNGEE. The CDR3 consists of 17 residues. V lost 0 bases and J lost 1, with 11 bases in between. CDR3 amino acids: CASSVEDLGSGANVLTF. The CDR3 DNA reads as TGTGCCAGCAGCGTAGAAGATCTCGGGTCTGGGGCCAACGTCCTGACTTTC.

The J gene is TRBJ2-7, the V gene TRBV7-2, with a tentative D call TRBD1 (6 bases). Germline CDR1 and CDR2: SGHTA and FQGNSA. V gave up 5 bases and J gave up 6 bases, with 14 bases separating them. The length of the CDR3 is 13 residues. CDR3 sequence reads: CASSVDSPSEQYF. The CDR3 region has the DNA TGTGCCAGCAGCGTGGACAGCCCGAGCGAGCAGTACTTC. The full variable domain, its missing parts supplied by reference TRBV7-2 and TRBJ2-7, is GAGVSQSPSNKVTEKGKDVELRCDPISGHTALYWYRQSLGQGLEFLIYFQGNSAPDKSGLPSDRFSAERTGGSVSTLTIQRTQQEDSAVYLCASSVDSPSEQYFGPGTRLTVT.

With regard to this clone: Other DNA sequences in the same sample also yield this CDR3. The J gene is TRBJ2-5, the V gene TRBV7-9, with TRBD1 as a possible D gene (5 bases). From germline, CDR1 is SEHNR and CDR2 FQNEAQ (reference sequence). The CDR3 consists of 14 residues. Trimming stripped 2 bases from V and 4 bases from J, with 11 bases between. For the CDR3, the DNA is TGTGCCAGCAGCTTAAGGGGTGGTGGAGAGACCCAGTACTTC. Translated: CASSLRGGGETQYF.

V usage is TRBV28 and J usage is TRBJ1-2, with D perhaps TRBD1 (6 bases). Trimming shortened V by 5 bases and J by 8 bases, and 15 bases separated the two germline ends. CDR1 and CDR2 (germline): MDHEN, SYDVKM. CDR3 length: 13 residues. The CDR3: CASSPAGDRGYTF. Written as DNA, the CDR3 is TGTGCCAGCAGTCCAGCAGGGGACCGGGGCTACACCTTC.